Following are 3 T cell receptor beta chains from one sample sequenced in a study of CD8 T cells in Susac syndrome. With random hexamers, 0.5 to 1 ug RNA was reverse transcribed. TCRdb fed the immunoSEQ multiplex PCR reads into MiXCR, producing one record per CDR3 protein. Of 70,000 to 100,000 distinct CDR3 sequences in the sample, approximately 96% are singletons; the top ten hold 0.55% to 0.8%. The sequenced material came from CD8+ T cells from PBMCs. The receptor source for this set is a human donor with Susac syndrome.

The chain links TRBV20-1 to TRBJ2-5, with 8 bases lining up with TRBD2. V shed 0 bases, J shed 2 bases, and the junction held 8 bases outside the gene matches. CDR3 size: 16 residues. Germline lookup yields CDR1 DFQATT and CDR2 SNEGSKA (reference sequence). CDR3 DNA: TGCAGTGCTAGAGATGTCCGGGGGGGCTCGCAAGAGACCCAGTACTTC. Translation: CSARDVRGGSQETQYF.

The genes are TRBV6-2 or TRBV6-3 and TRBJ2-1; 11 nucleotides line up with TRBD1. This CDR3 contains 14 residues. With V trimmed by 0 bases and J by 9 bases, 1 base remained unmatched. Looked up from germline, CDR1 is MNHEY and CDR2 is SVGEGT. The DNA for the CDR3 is TGTGCCAGCAGTTACTCGGGACAGGGGGGTGAGCAGTTCTTC. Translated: CASSYSGQGGEQFF.

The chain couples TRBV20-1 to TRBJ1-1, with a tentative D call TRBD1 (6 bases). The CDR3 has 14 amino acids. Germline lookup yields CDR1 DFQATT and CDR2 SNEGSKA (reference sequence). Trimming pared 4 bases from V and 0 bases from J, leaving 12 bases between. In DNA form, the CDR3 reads TGCAGTGCTACACCGGGGGCCGTGAACACTGAAGCTTTCTTT. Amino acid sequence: CSATPGAVNTEAFF.